Listed below are T cell receptor beta chains from one sample, sequenced in a study of blood T cell repertoires in COVID-19. TCRdb's table, derived via immunoSEQ multiplex PCR, lists solely in-frame clones and lacks some. The sample records tens of thousands of clones, 90% being singletons. Sequencing was carried out using peripheral blood. The receptors shown here come from a woman older than 75 with active or convalescent COVID-19. CDR3s include the opening cysteine and the closing phenylalanine or tryptophan. D genes are given only for firm matches. Rows give clone size only sometimes, using once, few, many, or a class for an expanded clone.

clone_size: -; j_call: TRBJ1-5; d_call: -; v_call: TRBV21-1; cdr3_nt: TGTGCCAGCAGCAATACGGGACAGGGCAATCAGCCCCAGCATTTT; cdr3_aa: CASSNTGQGNQPQHF
clone_size: -; j_call: TRBJ1-5; d_call: TRBD1; v_call: TRBV3-1/TRBV3-2; cdr3_nt: TGTGCCAGCAGCCTGGGACAGGCAGGGAGCAATCAGCCCCAGCATTTT; cdr3_aa: CASSLGQAGSNQPQHF
clone_size: -; j_call: TRBJ1-2; d_call: TRBD1; v_call: TRBV2; cdr3_nt: TGTGCCAGCACCTCTCGACAGGGTTCGGGAGGCTACACCTTC; cdr3_aa: CASTSRQGSGGYTF
clone_size: -; j_call: TRBJ1-2; d_call: -; v_call: TRBV5-8; cdr3_nt: TGTGCCAGCAGCTTGGGCAGGACTAACTATGGCTACACCTTC; cdr3_aa: CASSLGRTNYGYTF
clone_size: -; j_call: TRBJ1-2; d_call: TRBD1; v_call: TRBV12-3/TRBV12-4; cdr3_nt: TGTGCCAGCAGGGGACAGGGGATTTATGGCTACACCTTC; cdr3_aa: CASRGQGIYGYTF
clone_size: -; j_call: TRBJ2-1; d_call: TRBD2; v_call: TRBV19; cdr3_nt: TGTGCCAGTAGTATTCTAGGGACTAGAGATGAGCAGTTCTTC; cdr3_aa: CASSILGTRDEQFF
clone_size: -; j_call: TRBJ2-5; d_call: -; v_call: TRBV13; cdr3_nt: TGTGCCAGCAGTACGGACAGACAAGAGACCCAGTACTTC; cdr3_aa: CASSTDRQETQYF
clone_size: once; j_call: TRBJ2-7; d_call: TRBD1; v_call: TRBV7-2; cdr3_nt: TGTGCCAGCAGCCCCGAGGGACAGGCCTACGAGCAGTACTTC; cdr3_aa: CASSPEGQAYEQYF
clone_size: -; j_call: TRBJ2-3; d_call: TRBD1; v_call: TRBV5-1; cdr3_nt: TGCGCCAGCAGCCCGACAGGGACGGTTGCTACGCAGTATTTT; cdr3_aa: CASSPTGTVATQYF
clone_size: -; j_call: TRBJ2-7; d_call: -; v_call: TRBV6-6; cdr3_nt: TGTGCCAGCAGTTACGAGACAGGTCTATCCTACGAGCAGTACTTC; cdr3_aa: CASSYETGLSYEQYF
clone_size: -; j_call: TRBJ1-4; d_call: -; v_call: TRBV13; cdr3_nt: TGTGCCAGCAGCGCGAAACAGCTGCCAACTAATGAAAAACTGTTTTTT; cdr3_aa: CASSAKQLPTNEKLFF
clone_size: -; j_call: TRBJ1-6; d_call: TRBD1; v_call: TRBV5-7; cdr3_nt: TGTGCCAGCAGCTGCCCCTGGCAGGGGGCCTGGAATTCACCCCTCCACTTT; cdr3_aa: CASSCPWQGAWNSPLHF
clone_size: -; j_call: TRBJ2-6; d_call: TRBD1; v_call: TRBV7-3; cdr3_nt: TGTGCCAGTTCCGGGACAGCTGTCTCTGGGGCCAACGTCCTGACTTTC; cdr3_aa: CASSGTAVSGANVLTF
clone_size: -; j_call: TRBJ2-7; d_call: TRBD1; v_call: TRBV28; cdr3_nt: TGTGCCAGCAGTTTGACCGGGACAGGATGGCAGTACTTC; cdr3_aa: CASSLTGTGWQYF
clone_size: -; j_call: TRBJ2-5; d_call: TRBD2; v_call: TRBV29-1; cdr3_nt: TGCAGCGTTGGGACTAGCGGGGCCAACCAAGAGACCCAGTACTTC; cdr3_aa: CSVGTSGANQETQYF
clone_size: -; j_call: TRBJ1-2; d_call: -; v_call: TRBV2; cdr3_nt: TGTGCCAGCATCCCGGTTGCGGGGCGCGGTAACTATGGCTACACCTTC; cdr3_aa: CASIPVAGRGNYGYTF
clone_size: -; j_call: TRBJ1-1; d_call: -; v_call: TRBV7-9; cdr3_nt: TGTGCCAGCAGCTTAGTCCCGAGGATGAACACTGAAGCTTTCTTT; cdr3_aa: CASSLVPRMNTEAFF
clone_size: -; j_call: TRBJ1-4; d_call: TRBD1; v_call: TRBV4-2; cdr3_nt: TGTGCCAGCAGCCAAGATCTAGAGGGGGCCGCCGGAGGGGAAAAACTGTTTTTT; cdr3_aa: CASSQDLEGAAGGEKLFF
clone_size: -; j_call: TRBJ2-5; d_call: -; v_call: TRBV5-6; cdr3_nt: TGTGCCAGCAGCGAGGGTCCTCCTCTGGGGGCGTACCAAGAGACCCAGTACTTC; cdr3_aa: CASSEGPPLGAYQETQYF
clone_size: -; j_call: TRBJ2-3; d_call: -; v_call: TRBV5-5; cdr3_nt: TGTGCCAGCAGCTTCCCAGGGACTGGCACAGATACGCAGTATTTT; cdr3_aa: CASSFPGTGTDTQYF
clone_size: -; j_call: TRBJ2-2; d_call: -; v_call: TRBV6-5; cdr3_nt: TGTGCCAGCACCACGGGGTCCGGGGAGCTGTTTTTT; cdr3_aa: CASTTGSGELFF
clone_size: -; j_call: TRBJ1-1; d_call: TRBD1; v_call: TRBV14; cdr3_nt: TGTGCCAGCAGACGACAGGGGGCGGGAACTGAAGCTTTCTTT; cdr3_aa: CASRRQGAGTEAFF
clone_size: -; j_call: TRBJ2-7; d_call: TRBD1; v_call: TRBV30; cdr3_nt: TGTGCCTGGAGTGACGCGACAGGGAAGGAGCAGTACTTC; cdr3_aa: CAWSDATGKEQYF
clone_size: -; j_call: TRBJ2-7; d_call: -; v_call: TRBV5-1; cdr3_nt: TGCGCCAGCAGCTTGGGACAGATCTACGAGCAGTACTTC; cdr3_aa: CASSLGQIYEQYF
clone_size: -; j_call: TRBJ2-3; d_call: -; v_call: TRBV4-3; cdr3_nt: TGCGCCAGCAGCCAAGACAGGGGGGGCACAGATACGCAGTATTTT; cdr3_aa: CASSQDRGGTDTQYF
clone_size: once; j_call: TRBJ1-4; d_call: -; v_call: TRBV10-3; cdr3_nt: TGTGCCATCAGTGAGGGGGGGGCTGCTAATGAAAAACTGTTTTTT; cdr3_aa: CAISEGGAANEKLFF
clone_size: once; j_call: TRBJ2-1; d_call: -; v_call: TRBV28; cdr3_nt: TGTGCCAGCAGCCCGGGACAGACTAGAATCAATGAGCAGTTCTTC; cdr3_aa: CASSPGQTRINEQFF
clone_size: -; j_call: TRBJ2-5; d_call: -; v_call: TRBV4-3; cdr3_nt: TGCGCCAGCAGCCAAGATCGGGGGTCCTCGGAGACCCAGTACTTC; cdr3_aa: CASSQDRGSSETQYF
clone_size: -; j_call: TRBJ1-1; d_call: -; v_call: TRBV29-1; cdr3_nt: TGCAGCGTTGAAGATCTCACAGCTGAAGCTTTCTTT; cdr3_aa: CSVEDLTAEAFF
clone_size: few; j_call: TRBJ2-1; d_call: TRBD2; v_call: TRBV5-6; cdr3_nt: TGTGCCAGCAGCTTGGCCACTAGCGGGGGACCTTTCTACAATGAGCAGTTCTTC; cdr3_aa: CASSLATSGGPFYNEQFF
clone_size: -; j_call: TRBJ2-1; d_call: -; v_call: TRBV19; cdr3_nt: TGTGCCAGTAGTATGCGGACGGGAATTGAGCAGTTCTTC; cdr3_aa: CASSMRTGIEQFF
clone_size: -; j_call: TRBJ2-3; d_call: -; v_call: TRBV7-3; cdr3_nt: TGTGCCAGCAGCTTAACAGGGGGAGCAGATACGCAGTATTTT; cdr3_aa: CASSLTGGADTQYF
clone_size: once; j_call: TRBJ1-2; d_call: -; v_call: TRBV19; cdr3_nt: TGTGCCAGTAGTATCTCACAGGTCTATGGCTACACCTTC; cdr3_aa: CASSISQVYGYTF
clone_size: few; j_call: TRBJ2-1; d_call: -; v_call: TRBV5-4; cdr3_nt: TGTGCCAGCAGCTTCATCGGGTCGAGGGCCAATGAGCAGTTCTTC; cdr3_aa: CASSFIGSRANEQFF
clone_size: -; j_call: TRBJ2-5; d_call: -; v_call: TRBV5-5; cdr3_nt: TGTGCCAGCAGGGCCGGGACTCCCAGGTGGGAGACCCAGTACTTC; cdr3_aa: CASRAGTPRWETQYF
clone_size: -; j_call: TRBJ2-1; d_call: -; v_call: TRBV6-6; cdr3_nt: TGTGCCAGCAGTGGGAGCGAGCAGTTCTTC; cdr3_aa: CASSGSEQFF
clone_size: -; j_call: TRBJ2-1; d_call: -; v_call: TRBV11-2; cdr3_nt: TGTGCCAGCAGCTTATACCGGGGTAACTCCTACAATGAGCAGTTCTTC; cdr3_aa: CASSLYRGNSYNEQFF
clone_size: -; j_call: TRBJ2-3; d_call: TRBD1; v_call: TRBV10-1; cdr3_nt: TGCGCCAGCAGAGACAGGGGAGAAACAGATACGCAGTATTTT; cdr3_aa: CASRDRGETDTQYF
clone_size: -; j_call: TRBJ1-5; d_call: TRBD1; v_call: TRBV7-2; cdr3_nt: TGTGCCAGCAGCTTAGACGCTTTAGGGGGCCACCAGCCCCAGCATTTT; cdr3_aa: CASSLDALGGHQPQHF
clone_size: -; j_call: TRBJ2-1; d_call: -; v_call: TRBV7-2; cdr3_nt: TGTGCCAGCAGACAAGCGGTAGCCCTGGAAGAGCAGTTCTTC; cdr3_aa: CASRQAVALEEQFF
clone_size: -; j_call: TRBJ2-7; d_call: TRBD2; v_call: TRBV5-4; cdr3_nt: TGTGCCAGCAGCTTGGGGACTAGCGCCTACGAGCAGTACTTC; cdr3_aa: CASSLGTSAYEQYF
clone_size: few; j_call: TRBJ1-5; d_call: TRBD1; v_call: TRBV2; cdr3_nt: TGTGCCAGCAGTTCGGACAGGGGGAGGAATCAGCCCCAGCATTTT; cdr3_aa: CASSSDRGRNQPQHF
clone_size: few; j_call: TRBJ1-5; d_call: -; v_call: TRBV27; cdr3_nt: TGTGCCAGATTGGGTACCGGGCAGCCCCAGCATTTT; cdr3_aa: CARLGTGQPQHF
clone_size: -; j_call: TRBJ2-5; d_call: -; v_call: TRBV18; cdr3_nt: TGTGCCAGCTCACCCGGGCTTTCGGAGGCCCAGTACTTC; cdr3_aa: CASSPGLSEAQYF
clone_size: -; j_call: TRBJ2-6; d_call: -; v_call: TRBV4-2; cdr3_nt: TGTGCCAGCAGCCCACCCGGCGGGACCGGGGCCAACGTCCTGACTTTC; cdr3_aa: CASSPPGGTGANVLTF
clone_size: once; j_call: TRBJ1-2; d_call: TRBD1; v_call: TRBV3-1/TRBV3-2; cdr3_nt: TGTGCCAGCAGCCGGGACAGGGACTATGGCTACACCTTC; cdr3_aa: CASSRDRDYGYTF
clone_size: -; j_call: TRBJ1-2; d_call: TRBD1; v_call: TRBV5-1; cdr3_nt: TGCGCCAGCAGCTTGCCGGGACAGGGGCCCGACTACACCTTC; cdr3_aa: CASSLPGQGPDYTF
clone_size: -; j_call: TRBJ2-2; d_call: -; v_call: TRBV19; cdr3_nt: TGTGCCAGTAGTTTTGCAGGGTACACCGGGGAGCTGTTTTTT; cdr3_aa: CASSFAGYTGELFF
clone_size: -; j_call: TRBJ1-5; d_call: -; v_call: TRBV4-1; cdr3_nt: TGCGCCAGCAGCCATTCCCAGGGAACTCGTAGCAATCAGCCCCAGCATTTT; cdr3_aa: CASSHSQGTRSNQPQHF
clone_size: -; j_call: TRBJ1-5; d_call: TRBD1; v_call: TRBV2; cdr3_nt: TGTGCCAGCAGTGATGGGACAGGGGTGAATCAGCCCCAGCATTTT; cdr3_aa: CASSDGTGVNQPQHF
clone_size: -; j_call: TRBJ1-1; d_call: -; v_call: TRBV3-1/TRBV3-2; cdr3_nt: TGTGCCAGCAGCCAAGATCGGACTGGCACTGAAGCTTTCTTT; cdr3_aa: CASSQDRTGTEAFF
clone_size: -; j_call: TRBJ1-1; d_call: TRBD1; v_call: TRBV4-2; cdr3_nt: TGTGCCAGCAGCCTAGGGACAGGGGGAGGGTTGGACACTGAAGCTTTCTTT; cdr3_aa: CASSLGTGGGLDTEAFF
clone_size: -; j_call: TRBJ1-5; d_call: -; v_call: TRBV18; cdr3_nt: TGTGCCAGCTCACCTCAGGGAATTTCAAGCAATCAGCCCCAGCATTTT; cdr3_aa: CASSPQGISSNQPQHF
clone_size: once; j_call: TRBJ1-6; d_call: -; v_call: TRBV2; cdr3_nt: TGTGCCAGCAGTGAACAGAGGGGGAGTTCACCCCTCCACTTT; cdr3_aa: CASSEQRGSSPLHF
clone_size: -; j_call: TRBJ1-2; d_call: TRBD1; v_call: TRBV2; cdr3_nt: TGTGCCACCACTGACAGGGATGGGATCGCCACCTATGGCTACACCTTC; cdr3_aa: CATTDRDGIATYGYTF
clone_size: -; j_call: TRBJ1-1; d_call: TRBD1; v_call: TRBV9; cdr3_nt: TGTGCCAGCAGCGAAACAGGGGATTTCGCTGAAGCTTTCTTT; cdr3_aa: CASSETGDFAEAFF
clone_size: -; j_call: TRBJ1-2; d_call: -; v_call: TRBV7-2; cdr3_nt: TGTGCCAGCAGCTCCCCCTCCGGGGTTTATGGCTACACCTTC; cdr3_aa: CASSSPSGVYGYTF
clone_size: -; j_call: TRBJ1-2; d_call: TRBD1; v_call: TRBV19; cdr3_nt: TGTGCCAGTAGTATAGATGGGACAGCGATTTATGGCTACACCTTC; cdr3_aa: CASSIDGTAIYGYTF
clone_size: -; j_call: TRBJ2-3; d_call: -; v_call: TRBV30; cdr3_nt: TGTGCCTGGAGTGTCCTGTTTAATACGCAGTATTTT; cdr3_aa: CAWSVLFNTQYF
clone_size: -; j_call: TRBJ2-7; d_call: -; v_call: TRBV5-6; cdr3_nt: TGTGCCAGCAGCGTACATGACGACAGACCCAGGAGCTCCTACGAGCAGTACTTC; cdr3_aa: CASSVHDDRPRSSYEQYF